This TCR beta chain originates from a study of beta chain features in type 1 diabetes. The CDR3 consists of 12 residues. Germline-derived CDR1 and CDR2 are SNHLY and FYNNEI. Unmatched junction bases numbered 7, after V lost 2 bases and J lost 15 bases. Every isolated RNA sample was fully reverse transcribed, so sequencing captured expressed TCRB transcripts. TCRdb's copy holds only in-frame clones and misses some; the assay was immunoSEQ multiplex PCR. This sample carries hundreds of thousands of clones, roughly an eighth of them seen once, and the ten largest clones take approximately 0.022%. The study's findings and limits: Still unanswered here is whether HLA type influences TCRB rearrangement. People with Type 1 diabetes carried modestly yet significantly shorter TCRB CDR3s in all four CD4+ subsets. VDJ junctions from patients with type 1 diabetes contained fewer insertions and more deletions.

Staining for CD45RO/CCR7/CD25/CD127/CD95/CD27 allowed sorting of CD4+ naive, central memory, regulatory and stem cell-like memory cells. This clone has only a few counts. The antigen remains undetermined. The chain employs TRBV2 and TRBJ2-1, with TRBD1 matching over 7 bases. The receptor comes from a man aged 18 to 29 with type 1 diabetes. The sample was naive CD4+ T cells from blood. CDR3 sequence: CASSEWTGPWFF. DNA for the CDR3: TGTGCCAGCAGTGAATGGACAGGACCGTGGTTCTTC. The full variable domain, rest sourced from reference TRBV2 and TRBJ2-1, is EPEVTQTPSHQVTQMGQEVILRCVPISNHLYFYWYRQILGQKVEFLVSFYNNEISEKSEIFDDQFSVERPDGSNFTLKIRSTKLEDSAMYFCASSEWTGPWFFGPGTRLTVL.